This T cell receptor beta chain was captured in a study of cytomegalovirus exposure and HLA in healthy donors. PCR employed 60 Vbeta and 13 Jbeta primers. The data were produced by immunoSEQ multiplex PCR, yet TCRdb's version contains in-frame clones alone and is incomplete. Of tens of thousands of clones listed, over 75% were seen once; the top ten hold about 5%. The CDR3 contains 13 residues. Germline loops: CDR1 SGDLS, CDR2 YYNGEE. V lost 0 bases, J lost 7 bases, and 10 bases lay in between. The V gene is TRBV9, the J gene TRBJ1-2; perhaps TRBD1 as D (5 bases). The sample taken for sequencing was PBMCs. The sequence derives from a male donor in good health and CMV-seropositive. CDR3 coding DNA: TGTGCCAGCAGCGTAGGGTCAGGGATTGGCTACACCTTC. It yields the protein CASSVGSGIGYTF.